The clone carrying this T cell receptor (beta chain) has a handful of counts. Its matching antigen is unknown. These data originate in a study of beta chain features in type 1 diabetes. Study background: Cell yields, gender and age were comparable in patients and healthy donors.

Study-wide points: The study found moderately but significantly shorter TCRB CDR3s in all four CD4+ subsets of Type 1 diabetes patients.

Expressed TCRB transcripts got sequenced, as all isolated RNA was reverse transcribed. Sequencing used immunoSEQ multiplex PCR; TCRdb keeps in-frame clones, though not all of them. The sample carries hundreds of thousands of clones, about 13% recorded once. The germline V gene has CDR1 MNHEY and CDR2 SVGAGI. V gave up 0 bases and J gave up 2 bases, with 11 bases separating them. The CDR3 is 15 residues long. The chain couples TRBV6-5 to TRBJ2-7; D uncertain. The origin of this receptor is a man between 25 and 39 years old with type 1 diabetes. Sequenced sample: naive CD4+ T cells from blood. As DNA, the CDR3 is TGTGCCAGCAGTTACTCGGCAGGCTCCCCCTACGAGCAGTACTTC. Its protein is CASSYSAGSPYEQYF.